This entry lists 5 T cell receptor beta chains sequenced from one sample in a study of PD-1 blockade in classical Hodgkin lymphoma (dated by TCRdb to 2018 to 2021). Library preparation was by the immunoSEQ multiplex PCR assay. Here the immuneACCESS table is served through TCRdb, limited to in-frame sequences with V and J called. Missing clones are a known gap in these copies; in checked studies unresolved V genes cover under half, and the rest lacks a known reason. Recorded for this sample are about 94,000 clones; 89% of them occurred a single time. About 10% of the sample comes from the top ten. The time point label on this specimen signifies: cycle 2 day 1 (C2D1) of nivolumab. Every trial patient had relapsed after autologous stem cell transplantation, and cohorts A, B and C differed in prior brentuximab vedotin exposure. The sample here was peripheral blood mononuclear cells (PBMCs), taken before the second cycle of nivolumab. Receptors originate from a human donor with classical Hodgkin lymphoma.

The chain has TRBV13 and TRBJ2-3; 12 bases are a match to TRBD2. The CDR3 consists of 16 residues. CDR1 PRHDT and CDR2 FYEKMQ come from the germline V gene (reference sequence). Unmatched junction bases numbered 5, after V lost 1 base and J lost 6 bases. The CDR3: CASSLVASGGVDTQYF. DNA for the CDR3: TGTGCCAGCAGCTTAGTAGCTAGCGGGGGGGTGGATACGCAGTATTTT.

This chain uses TRBV2 with TRBJ2-2, with 16 bases lining up with TRBD2. The germline gives CDR1 SNHLY, CDR2 FYNNEI. Unmatched junction bases numbered 2, after V lost 6 bases and J lost 7 bases. CDR3 length equals 15 residues. CDR3 DNA sequence: TGTGCCAGCAGAGGGACTAGCGGGAGGGTCGGGGAGCTGTTTTTT. Its protein product is CASRGTSGRVGELFF.

The chain employs TRBV5-1 and TRBJ2-7, with unresolved D. This CDR3 comprises 13 residues. CDR1 is SGHRS and CDR2 is YFSETQ in the germline V gene. Deletions cut 2 bases from V and 1 base from J, with 7 bases between. The CDR3 protein is CASSFMDSYEQYF. The CDR3, as DNA: TGCGCCAGCAGCTTTATGGATTCCTACGAGCAGTACTTC.

The chain joins TRBV7-8 to TRBJ2-2; D ambiguous. This CDR3 has 12 amino acids. Germline V lookup: CDR1 SGHVS, CDR2 FQNEAQ. V was shortened by 3 bases and J by 6 bases, with 5 bases between the two germline ends. In nucleotides, the CDR3 is TGTGCCAGCAGCTTTGTGCCCGGGGAGCTGTTTTTT. Encoded protein: CASSFVPGELFF.

The V gene is TRBV9, the J gene TRBJ2-2; D gene uncertain. Per the germline V gene, CDR1 is SGDLS and CDR2 is YYNGEE. This CDR3 region has 12 residues. V shed 1 base and J shed 6 bases, with 4 bases lying between them. CDR3 sequence reads: CASSVPPGELFF. Here the CDR3 DNA reads TGTGCCAGCAGCGTACCCCCCGGGGAGCTGTTTTTT.